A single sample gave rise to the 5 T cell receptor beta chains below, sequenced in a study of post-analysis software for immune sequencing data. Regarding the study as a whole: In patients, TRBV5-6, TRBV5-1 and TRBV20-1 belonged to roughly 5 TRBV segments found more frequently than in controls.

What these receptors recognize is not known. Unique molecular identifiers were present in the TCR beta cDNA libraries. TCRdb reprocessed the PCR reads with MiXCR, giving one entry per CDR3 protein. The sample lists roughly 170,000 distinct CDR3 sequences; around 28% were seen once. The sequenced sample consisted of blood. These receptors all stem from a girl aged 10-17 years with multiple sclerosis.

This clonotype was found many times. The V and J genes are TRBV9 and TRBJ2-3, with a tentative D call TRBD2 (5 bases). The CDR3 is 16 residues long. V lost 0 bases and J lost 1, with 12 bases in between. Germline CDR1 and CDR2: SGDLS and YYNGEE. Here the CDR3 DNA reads TGTGCCAGCAGCGTAGGCACCCGGGATGGCACAGATACGCAGTATTTT. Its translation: CASSVGTRDGTDTQYF.

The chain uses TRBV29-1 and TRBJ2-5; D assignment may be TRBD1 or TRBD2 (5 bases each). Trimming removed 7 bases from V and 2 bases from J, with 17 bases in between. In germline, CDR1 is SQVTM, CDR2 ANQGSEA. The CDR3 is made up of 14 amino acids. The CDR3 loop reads CSADGTTLQETQYF. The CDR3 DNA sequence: TGCAGCGCTGACGGGACCACTTTACAAGAGACCCAGTACTTC. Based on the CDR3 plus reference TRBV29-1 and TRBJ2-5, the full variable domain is SAVISQKPSRDICQRGTSLTIQCQVDSQVTMMFWYRQQPGQSLTLIATANQGSEATYESGFVIDKFPISRPNLTFSTLTVSNMSPEDSSIYLCSADGTTLQETQYFGPGTRLLVL.

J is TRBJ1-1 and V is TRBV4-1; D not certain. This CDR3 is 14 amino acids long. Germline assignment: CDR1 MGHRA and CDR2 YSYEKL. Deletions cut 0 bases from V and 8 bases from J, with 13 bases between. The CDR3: CASSQERSATEAFF. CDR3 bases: TGCGCCAGCAGCCAAGAACGGTCCGCTACAGAAGCTTTCTTT.

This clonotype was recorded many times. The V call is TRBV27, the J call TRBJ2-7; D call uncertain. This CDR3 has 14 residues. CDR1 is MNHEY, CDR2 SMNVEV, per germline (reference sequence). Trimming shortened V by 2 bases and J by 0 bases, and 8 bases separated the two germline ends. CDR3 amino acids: CASSLDVTSYEQYF. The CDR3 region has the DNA TGTGCCAGCAGTTTAGACGTGACCTCCTACGAGCAGTACTTC.

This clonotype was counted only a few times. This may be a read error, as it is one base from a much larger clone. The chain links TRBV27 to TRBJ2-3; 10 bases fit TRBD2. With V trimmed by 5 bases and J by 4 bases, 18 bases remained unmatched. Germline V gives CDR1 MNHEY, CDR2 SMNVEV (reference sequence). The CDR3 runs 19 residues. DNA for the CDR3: TGTGCCAGCAGTCCCCAGGAGACCTTCCTAGCGGGGGTCGCAGATACGCAGTATTTT. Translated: CASSPQETFLAGVADTQYF.